This T cell receptor (beta chain) appears in the sequencing data of a study of T cells in Graves' hyperthyroidism and ophthalmopathy. Study details: Blood was drawn when the patient was first diagnosed and still untreated.

Study-level results: A 13 V-J model separated ophthalmopathy from stable hyperthyroidism.

Lactation, pregnancy, other autoimmune disease or uncontrolled infection led to exclusion of patients. This clonotype was recorded at least ten times. What it binds is not known. Trimming cost V 3 bases and J 5 bases; bases outside gene matches: 8. Germline V gene sequence: CDR1 DFQATT, CDR2 SNEGSKA (reference sequence). The CDR3 runs to 14 residues. RNA transcripts served as the template for amplifying TCR beta CDR3 regions. First-round RT-PCR of the TCR CDR3 relied on the HTBI primer set. MiXCR, run by TCRdb on the multiplex PCR reads, gives a single entry per CDR3 protein. The sample has 150,000 or so distinct CDR3 sequences; approximately 20% are singletons.

J is TRBJ2-5 and V is TRBV20-1; 8 nucleotides match TRBD2. The material sequenced was blood. This TCR came from a woman aged 45-65 years with Graves' hyperthyroidism that later progressed to Graves' ophthalmopathy. CDR3 DNA: TGCAGTGCTAGTATCGGGGGGGCCGAGGAGACCCAGTACTTC. Its translation is CSASIGGAEETQYF.